The 21 T cell receptor beta chains below were found in one sample sequenced in a study of T cells after posttransplantation cyclophosphamide. Profiled with immunoSEQ multiplex PCR; TCRdb holds only in-frame clones, not every one. The repertoire shows approximately 25,000 clones, none seen only once; the top ten take about 2%. Treatment was busulfan-fludarabine conditioning, a marrow graft, and cyclophosphamide on days +3 and +4. The sequences come from PBMCs, collected after allogeneic stem cell transplant with posttransplant cyclophosphamide. These receptors all stem from a young adult male patient who received an allogeneic stem cell transplant from a related donor, was CMV-positive, and had no GVHD. Part of the T cell pool may stem from the graft donor.

This clone was observed at least ten times. The chain couples TRBV6-5 to TRBJ1-1; D call uncertain. CDR3 length: 13 amino acids. From germline, CDR1 is MNHEY and CDR2 SVGAGI. V shed 3 bases and J shed 1 base, with 6 bases lying between them. The DNA for the CDR3 is TGTGCCAGCAGTTATCGGGGGAACACTGAAGCTTTCTTT. It is translated as CASSYRGNTEAFF.

In its sample, this clone was seen many times. This chain links TRBV5-1 with TRBJ2-5; 9 nucleotides align to TRBD2. From germline, CDR1 is SGHRS and CDR2 YFSETQ. The CDR3 totals 19 residues. The V and J ends lost 0 bases and 2 bases, in that order; junction bases with no gene match: 14. The CDR3 spells CASSLVGLASGAKQETQYF. CDR3 DNA: TGCGCCAGCAGCTTGGTAGGGCTGGCTAGCGGGGCCAAACAAGAGACCCAGTACTTC.

This clone was observed at least ten times. This chain joins TRBV30 and TRBJ1-1, with D tentatively TRBD1 (5 bases). There are 11 residues in the CDR3. Germline values: CDR1 GTSNPN, CDR2 SVGIG (reference sequence). V gave up 1 base and J gave up 6 bases, with 6 bases separating them. Here the CDR3 reads CAWSGTSEAFF. The CDR3 nucleotides are TGTGCCTGGAGTGGGACATCTGAAGCTTTCTTT.

The sample holds many counts of this clone. The chain links TRBV6-4 to TRBJ2-1; TRBD2 aligns across 8 bases. Trimming removed 0 bases from V and 4 bases from J; junction bases left unmatched: 5. This CDR3 is built from 16 residues. Germline V CDR1 and CDR2: MRHNA, SNTAGT. The CDR3: CASSDSFSGKYNEQFF. CDR3 sequence (DNA): TGTGCCAGCAGTGACTCGTTTAGCGGGAAATACAATGAGCAGTTCTTC.

This clone has a count of ten or more. The V and J genes are TRBV28 and TRBJ2-4; 11 bases agree with TRBD2. After removal of 3 bases from V and 9 bases from J, the junction contained 4 bases not matched to a gene. The CDR3 extends over 14 amino acids. Germline-derived CDR1 and CDR2 are MDHEN and SYDVKM. The DNA of the CDR3 is TGTGCCAGCAGTTTCTATAGCGGGAGGGGCATTCAGTACTTC. Translated, it gives CASSFYSGRGIQYF.

This clone has ten or more counts. V gene TRBV23-1 combines with J gene TRBJ1-6; D call uncertain. TRBV23-1 is known as an ORF, though its function is uncertain. Trimming cost V 3 bases and J 6 bases, with 9 bases left between them. The CDR3 spans 14 residues. DNA of the CDR3: TGCGCCAGCAGTCATTGGGCCCCTAATTCACCCCTCCACTTT. Its translation is CASSHWAPNSPLHF.

The table lists this clone with many counts. The chain is built from TRBV19 and TRBJ2-7; no clear D. The CDR3 covers 15 residues. The V and J ends lost 3 bases and 2 bases respectively, with 14 bases between them. Per the germline V gene, CDR1 is LNHDA and CDR2 is SQIVND (reference sequence). The CDR3 nucleotides are TGTGCCAGTAGTATGAACATCGAACCCCCCTACGAGCAGTACTTC. Protein sequence: CASSMNIEPPYEQYF.

In its sample, this clone was seen many times. The CDR3 DNA follows: TGTGCCAGCAGTTATCAGGGGGGCGGTTCAACTAATGAAAAACTGTTTTTT. Its translation is CASSYQGGGSTNEKLFF. This chain links TRBV11-2 with TRBJ1-4; 7 bases agree with TRBD1. V shed 6 bases and J 0 bases; nucleotides not matched to a gene: 10. CDR1 is SGHAT and CDR2 is FQNNGV in the germline V gene. The CDR3 runs 17 residues.

This clone was detected many times. The genes are TRBV4-1 and TRBJ1-5; 9 bases agree with TRBD1. Germline trimming cut 1 base from V and 6 bases from J; bases unmatched to any gene: 7. Germline CDR1 reads MGHRA; CDR2 reads YSYEKL. The CDR3 runs to 16 residues. The CDR3 sequence is CASSQVWDRAVQPQHF. The DNA for the CDR3 is TGCGCCAGCAGCCAAGTTTGGGACAGGGCGGTTCAGCCCCAGCATTTT.

This clone was observed at least ten times. The gene calls are TRBV29-1 and TRBJ2-2, with D hard to call. V shed 4 bases and J shed 4 bases, with 7 bases lying between them. The CDR3 covers 12 residues. Germline loops: CDR1 SQVTM, CDR2 ANQGSEA. As DNA, the CDR3 is TGCAGCGTTGGAGGCAGCACCGGGGAGCTGTTTTTT. This sequence encodes CSVGGSTGELFF.

This clone was observed at least ten times. This rearrangement joins TRBV9 to TRBJ2-7, with 8 bases fitting TRBD1. V trimming: 4 bases; J trimming: 2 bases; junction bases outside the gene matches: 5. The CDR3 length is 14 residues. Germline CDR1 SGDLS, CDR2 YYNGEE. CDR3 region: CASSLGTGTYEQYF. As DNA, the CDR3 is TGTGCCAGCAGCCTAGGGACAGGAACCTACGAGCAGTACTTC.

Many counts were recorded for this clone. The chain uses TRBV7-9 and TRBJ1-4; 9 nucleotides agree with TRBD1. The CDR3 runs to 17 residues. The trim removed 2 bases at V and 10 bases at J, leaving 14 bases unmatched. Germline loops: CDR1 SEHNR, CDR2 FQNEAQ (reference sequence). CDR3: CASSLFSDRGSYGKLFF. DNA for the CDR3: TGTGCCAGCAGCTTATTCAGTGACAGGGGGTCTTACGGAAAACTGTTTTTT.

Many counts were recorded for this clone. This chain uses TRBV6-5 with TRBJ2-5, with D possibly matching TRBD1 (5 bases). Trimming left V 7 bases short and J 3 bases short, with 15 bases between. Per the germline V gene, CDR1 is MNHEY and CDR2 is SVGAGI. The CDR3 is 14 amino acids. This CDR3 is CASTRSGPEETQYF. The CDR3, as DNA: TGTGCCAGCACTCGGTCAGGGCCCGAAGAGACCCAGTACTTC.

V gene TRBV7-2 combines with J gene TRBJ2-5; TRBD2 agrees at 14 bases. Germline V gives CDR1 SGHTA, CDR2 FQGNSA. The trim removed 5 bases at V and 11 bases at J, leaving 7 bases unmatched. This CDR3 has 14 residues. CDR3 sequence (DNA): TGTGCCAGCAGCGCTGGGACTAGCGGGAGTGTGCAGTACTTC. This sequence encodes CASSAGTSGSVQYF.

This clone was seen at least ten times. The chain joins TRBV5-1 to TRBJ2-3; 8 bases align to TRBD1. The CDR3 sequence is 16 residues long. J was trimmed by 3 bases and V by 1 base; bases with no gene match: 7. From germline, CDR1 is SGHRS and CDR2 YFSETQ. CDR3 bases: TGCGCCAGCAGCTTGATAGGACAGGGAGTTACAGATACGCAGTATTTT. This encodes CASSLIGQGVTDTQYF.

Ten or more counts support this clone. This chain uses TRBV28 with TRBJ1-5; maybe TRBD1 (6 bases). Germline CDR1 reads MDHEN; CDR2 reads SYDVKM. The ends were cut back, 5 bases at V and 6 bases at J, with 11 bases in the middle. The CDR3 sequence is 13 residues long. This CDR3 is CASSVLQGQPQHF. The CDR3 DNA reads TGTGCCAGCAGTGTATTACAGGGTCAGCCCCAGCATTTT.

This clone was seen ten or more times. The chain links TRBV7-6 to TRBJ2-1, with 9 bases fitting TRBD2. J gave up 10 bases and V 2 bases, and 6 bases lay outside the gene matches. The CDR3 totals 14 residues. Germline V gene sequence: CDR1 SGHVS, CDR2 FNYEAQ. The CDR3 nucleotides read TGTGCCAGCAGCTTAACCCCTAGCGGGGACGAGCAGTTCTTC. Its translation is CASSLTPSGDEQFF.

The sample holds many counts of this clone. This sequence joins TRBV11-2 and TRBJ2-1; TRBD1 aligns across 8 bases. In germline, CDR1 is SGHAT, CDR2 FQNNGV. CDR3 size: 17 residues. The ends lost 5 bases at V and 6 bases at J; junction bases unmatched: 15. This CDR3 is CASSPRRRTGQVNEQFF. DNA of the CDR3: TGTGCCAGCAGCCCGAGGCGCCGGACAGGGCAAGTCAATGAGCAGTTCTTC.

This clone was counted many times. J is TRBJ1-5 and V is TRBV28; D gene unclear. V lost 7 bases to trimming and J lost 0 bases, with 16 bases between them. The CDR3 length is 16 residues. Germline CDR1 and CDR2: MDHEN and SYDVKM. This CDR3 reads CASTATNRHSNQPQHF. CDR3 nucleotides: TGTGCCAGCACGGCCACGAACAGACATAGCAATCAGCCCCAGCATTTT.

This clone was found many times. The J gene is TRBJ2-7, the V gene TRBV28; TRBD2 matches 10 bases. Germline trimming cut 7 bases from V and 3 bases from J; bases unmatched to any gene: 12. The CDR3 runs 16 residues. In germline, CDR1 is MDHEN, CDR2 SYDVKM. CDR3 region: CASTGDVAGGLYEQYF. The CDR3 DNA is TGTGCCAGCACCGGGGATGTAGCGGGAGGACTCTACGAGCAGTACTTC.

This clone was counted many times. The V call is TRBV7-9, the J call TRBJ1-6; a possible D gene is TRBD1 (5 bases). The germline V and J ends were trimmed by 6 bases and 4 bases, with 16 bases remaining between them. Germline-derived CDR1 and CDR2 are SEHNR and FQNEAQ (reference sequence). The CDR3 covers 16 residues. Written as DNA, the CDR3 is TGTGCCAGCAGTTCGGGGACTCGGGGGTATAATTCACCCCTCCACTTT. Protein product: CASSSGTRGYNSPLHF.